The 5 T cell receptor beta chains given below trace back to one sample, sequenced in a study of blood T cell repertoires in COVID-19. Data came from immunoSEQ multiplex PCR; TCRdb stores just in-frame clones and leaves some out. The sample has about 180,000 clones; approximately 90% are singletons. Sequencing was performed on peripheral blood. All receptors derive from a woman in her twenties or thirties with active or convalescent COVID-19.

The chain is built from TRBV6-6 and TRBJ2-2; D gene uncertain. Germline CDR1 and CDR2: MNHNY and SVGAGI (reference sequence). Trimming cost V 6 bases and J 1 base, with 15 bases left between them. The CDR3 has 16 residues. The CDR3 coding sequence is TGTGCCAGCAGCCCTCCATCACTCGGGAACACCGGGGAGCTGTTTTTT. It is translated as CASSPPSLGNTGELFF.

The chain employs TRBV9 and TRBJ1-2; weak D call: TRBD1 (6 bases). The germline gives CDR1 SGDLS, CDR2 YYNGEE. CDR3 size: 14 residues. V was pared by 0 bases and J by 9 bases, with 15 bases between. DNA of the CDR3: TGTGCCAGCAGCGTAGAGTCGACAGGTATGAGCTACACCTTC. Translating gives CASSVESTGMSYTF.

The chain links TRBV14 to TRBJ2-5; D is ambiguous. This CDR3 has 13 residues. Germline CDR1 SGHDN, CDR2 FVKESK. The V end lost 0 bases, the J end lost 4 bases, and 6 bases lay between the germline ends. The CDR3 spells CASSQDIGETQYF. In nucleotides, the CDR3 is TGTGCCAGCAGCCAAGACATCGGAGAGACCCAGTACTTC.

The chain employs TRBV3-1 (or the pseudogene TRBV3-2) and TRBJ1-2; D perhaps matches TRBD1 (6 bases). The CDR3 length is 15 residues. The germline gives CDR1 LGHDT, CDR2 YNNKEL (reference sequence). Trimming removed 0 bases at V and 5 bases at J, with 13 bases between. The CDR3 protein is CASSQDLERGYGYTF. CDR3 sequence (DNA): TGTGCCAGCAGCCAAGATCTGGAGAGGGGGTATGGCTACACCTTC.

The V gene is TRBV10-3, the J gene TRBJ2-1; TRBD1 is a possible D gene (6 bases). This CDR3 has 14 amino acids. Between the trimmed V and J ends, which lost 4 bases and 4 bases, there was a span of 11 bases. Germline lookup yields CDR1 ENHRY and CDR2 SYGVKD. CDR3 DNA: TGTGCCATCAGTGCTGGACAGAGTTACAATGAGCAGTTCTTC. Translation: CAISAGQSYNEQFF.